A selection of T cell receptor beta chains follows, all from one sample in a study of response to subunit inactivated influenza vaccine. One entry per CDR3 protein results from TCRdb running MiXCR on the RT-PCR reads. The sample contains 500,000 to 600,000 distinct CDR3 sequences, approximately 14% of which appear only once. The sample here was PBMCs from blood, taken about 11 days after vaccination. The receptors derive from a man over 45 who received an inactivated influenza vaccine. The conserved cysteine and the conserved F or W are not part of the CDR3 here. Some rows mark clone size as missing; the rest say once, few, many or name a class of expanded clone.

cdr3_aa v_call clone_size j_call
ASSRQGRGNEQF TRBV7-2 few TRBJ2-1
ASSFRQSGTEAF TRBV6-1 - TRBJ1-1
ASSQDLEQGQF TRBV4-3 - TRBJ2-1
ASSGAGGEDEQF TRBV28 few TRBJ2-1
SARLGGASYEQY TRBV20-1 - TRBJ2-7
ASSEGLGTEAF TRBV2 - TRBJ1-1
ASSYSRFSRQETQY TRBV6-2/TRBV6-3 - TRBJ2-5
ASSLHGPGTFRNEQY TRBV7-6 few TRBJ2-7
ASSPRTGTNSGANVLT TRBV18 few TRBJ2-6
ASSSQGTSGYNEQF TRBV27 - TRBJ2-1
ASSEFGGGEETQY TRBV25-1 - TRBJ2-5
ASSVAAGGGSDTQY TRBV9 many TRBJ2-3
SATRAGVDNQPQH TRBV20-1 - TRBJ1-5
SARASGQAYQPQH TRBV20-1 few TRBJ1-5
ASSPVLTGELF TRBV12-3/TRBV12-4 few TRBJ2-2
ASSLGQGLDIQY TRBV5-1 - TRBJ2-4
ASKGEETQY TRBV28 - TRBJ2-5
ASSFVIGLAGDNEQF TRBV5-1 - TRBJ2-1
ASSQEGLAGSTEQF TRBV4-3 few TRBJ2-1
ASRLAGAPGELF TRBV12-3/TRBV12-4 - TRBJ2-2
ASSPRGGNNSPLH TRBV7-2 - TRBJ1-6
SASLRKSGELF TRBV20-1 - TRBJ2-2
ASSLTGTAGYGYT TRBV7-9 many TRBJ1-2
SVVFGPNNSQF TRBV29-1 many TRBJ2-1
ASSFEGTDQETQY TRBV28 few TRBJ2-5
ASSFNRDRATGELF TRBV5-1 - TRBJ2-2
AIRAGAETQY TRBV10-3 few TRBJ2-5
ASSLDPGAGTEAF TRBV5-1 many TRBJ1-1
ASSQADRIYEQY TRBV4-1 many TRBJ2-7
ASSLGTMSSYEQY TRBV12-3/TRBV12-4 few TRBJ2-7
ATSDPGVAQPQH TRBV24-1 few TRBJ1-5
STGVYYGYT TRBV30 - TRBJ1-2
ASSLGGPYQNTEAF TRBV7-9 few TRBJ1-1
ASSIQGAGEKLF TRBV5-1 few TRBJ1-4
ASSPPAGNTGELF TRBV18 few TRBJ2-2
ASSVATGGRAEAF TRBV9 - TRBJ1-1
SAGDRRETQY TRBV20-1 - TRBJ2-5
SARLGTISTDTQY TRBV29-1 many TRBJ2-3
ASSQDRYTSGNTIY TRBV3-1 few TRBJ1-3
ASSPGGVRTGELF TRBV7-2 - TRBJ2-2
ASSPPGSGNTIY TRBV28 - TRBJ1-3
ASSVDGTTMIYGELF TRBV9 - TRBJ2-2
ASRRTGGARNSPLH TRBV12-3/TRBV12-4 - TRBJ1-6
SASTYSGTKETQY TRBV20-1 - TRBJ2-5
SAQTIVGSQEAF TRBV20-1 few TRBJ1-1
AISIQENTEAF TRBV10-3 few TRBJ1-1
ASSRLAGDYEQY TRBV6-2/TRBV6-3 - TRBJ2-7
ASSLASASGRIDTQY TRBV7-2 - TRBJ2-3
ASRPGQGAYEQY TRBV12-3/TRBV12-4 many TRBJ2-7
ASCGGGFWDGNTIY TRBV19 few TRBJ1-3
ASSGQMYNEQF TRBV5-1 - TRBJ2-1
SVLGGRRVDEQY TRBV29-1 few TRBJ2-7
AISEGSGELF TRBV10-3 - TRBJ2-2
ASSQDDGGREQY TRBV4-3 few TRBJ2-7